One and the same sample provided the 32 T cell receptor beta chains below, sequenced in a study of shared clonotypes between healthy human individuals. Libraries were prepared by immunoSEQ multiplex PCR; TCRdb keeps only in-frame clonotypes and omits some of them. In the table there are hundreds of thousands of clones, 85% to 95% of which are singletons. Selected positively for CCR7 and CD45RO-negative, naive CD8 cells excluded terminally differentiated effector memory CD45RA+ cells. Sequences were obtained from naive CD8+ T cells sorted from blood. The receptors shown here come from a woman in her 30s in good health.

The V and J genes are TRBV6-9 and TRBJ2-7; 9 bases agree with TRBD2. Germline lookup yields CDR1 MNHGY and CDR2 SVAAGI. Unmatched junction bases numbered 19, after V lost 8 bases and J lost 5 bases. This CDR3 is built from 17 residues. The CDR3, as DNA: TGTGCCAGCGTGCTAACAGCCGGGACTAGCTTTTTCAACGAGCAGTACTTC. Amino acid sequence: CASVLTAGTSFFNEQYF.

This chain connects TRBV28 to TRBJ2-5; TRBD2 matches at 7 bases. Germline assignment: CDR1 MDHEN and CDR2 SYDVKM. V was pared by 6 bases and J by 5 bases, with 6 bases of the junction left unmatched. This CDR3 spans 13 amino acids. The CDR3 DNA reads TGTGCCAGCAGGAGGACTAGTTCCGAGACCCAGTACTTC. Translation gives CASRRTSSETQYF.

The genes are TRBV28 and TRBJ2-4; 7 nucleotides align to TRBD1. CDR3 length: 17 residues. V was pared by 4 bases and J by 0 bases, with 9 bases of the junction left unmatched. CDR1 and CDR2 from the germline V gene are MDHEN and SYDVKM. The CDR3 DNA follows: TGTGCCAGCAGTTCCACAGACAGGGCCCTAGCCAAAAACATTCAGTACTTC. Amino acid sequence: CASSSTDRALAKNIQYF.

This clone appeared a single time. The chain has TRBV19 and TRBJ2-7, with D tentatively TRBD2 (5 bases). Germline CDR1 reads LNHDA; CDR2 reads SQIVND (reference sequence). The CDR3 runs to 13 residues. V lost 5 bases to trimming and J lost 7 bases, with 15 bases between them. The DNA for the CDR3 is TGTGCCAGTAGTCCCCTCCTAGCAAATGAGCAGTACTTC. This gives the protein CASSPLLANEQYF.

The V gene is TRBV5-1, the J gene TRBJ2-1; 9 bases map to TRBD2. The V gene's germline CDR1 is SGHRS and CDR2 YFSETQ. V lost 6 bases and J lost 7; bases outside the gene matches: 11. CDR3 length: 15 amino acids. This chain's CDR3 is CASTLRGTSLNEQFF. CDR3 coding DNA: TGCGCCAGCACCCTGCGCGGGACTAGCCTAAATGAGCAGTTCTTC.

The chain's CDR3 is CASSRGSGGRAVFPGELFF. The CDR3 DNA reads as TGTGCCAGCAGCCGGGGTAGTGGCGGGAGGGCCGTTTTTCCCGGGGAGCTGTTTTTT. The chain is built from TRBV7-8 and TRBJ2-2; 9 positions match TRBD2. Trimming removed 5 bases from V and 6 bases from J; junction bases left unmatched: 19. This CDR3 comprises 19 residues. The V gene's germline CDR1 is SGHVS and CDR2 FQNEAQ. Using reference TRBV7-8 and TRBJ2-2 for the parts outside the CDR3, the full variable domain is GAGVSQSPRYKVAKRGQDVALRCDPISGHVSLFWYQQALGQGPEFLTYFQNEAQLDKSGLPSDRFFAERPEGSVSTLKIQRTQQEDSAVYLCASSRGSGGRAVFPGELFFGEGSRLTVL.

This rearrangement joins TRBV7-9 to TRBJ1-1; no reliable D call. V lost 7 bases, J lost 1 base, and 7 bases lay in between. The CDR3 totals 12 residues. Per the germline V gene, CDR1 is SEHNR and CDR2 is FQNEAQ (reference sequence). The CDR3, as DNA: TGTGCCAGCACCCTGGGGAACACTGAAGCTTTCTTT. Translated, it gives CASTLGNTEAFF. The entire variable domain, with the rest obtained from reference TRBV7-9 and TRBJ1-1, is as follows: DTGVSQNPRHKITKRGQNVTFRCDPISEHNRLYWYRQTLGQGPEFLTYFQNEAQLEKSRLLSDRFSAERPKGSFSTLEIQRTEQGDSAMYLCASTLGNTEAFFGQGTRLTVV.

V usage is TRBV23-1 and J usage is TRBJ2-5; weak D call: TRBD1 (6 bases). TRBV23-1 is flagged as an ORF with uncertain function. V shed 3 bases and J shed 4 bases, with 15 bases lying between them. The CDR3 has 15 amino acids. The CDR3 DNA follows: TGCGCCAGCAGTCAGCCGGGACACTGGGGAGAGACCCAGTACTTC. Translated, it gives CASSQPGHWGETQYF.

This chain links TRBV20-1 with TRBJ2-1, with D perhaps matching TRBD1 (5 bases). V lost 4 bases and J lost 7, with 8 bases in between. The CDR3 extends over 11 amino acids. Germline V CDR1 and CDR2: DFQATT, SNEGSKA (reference sequence). CDR3 sequence reads: CSATGWNEQFF. In DNA form, the CDR3 reads TGCAGTGCTACAGGGTGGAATGAGCAGTTCTTC.

The genes are TRBV7-2 and TRBJ1-5; no clear D. The CDR3 covers 15 residues. Germline CDR1 and CDR2: SGHTA and FQGNSA. Deletions cut 2 bases from V and 3 bases from J, with 11 bases between. CDR3: CASSLLRADNQPQHF. The DNA for the CDR3 is TGTGCCAGCAGCTTATTACGGGCAGACAATCAGCCCCAGCATTTT.

The chain joins TRBV27 to TRBJ2-1, with 7 positions matching TRBD2. CDR1 MNHEY and CDR2 SMNVEV come from the germline V gene (reference sequence). CDR3 size: 19 residues. V lost 5 bases, J lost 0 bases, and 16 bases stayed unmatched. The CDR3 spells CASSLDRSLAVSSYNEQFF. In DNA, the CDR3 is TGTGCCAGCAGTCTAGACCGTAGTCTAGCGGTCAGCTCCTACAATGAGCAGTTCTTC.

The chain uses TRBV19 and TRBJ2-5; a possible D gene is TRBD2 (6 bases). This CDR3 region has 15 residues. Deletions cut 7 bases from V and 4 bases from J, with 19 bases between. Germline CDR1 LNHDA, CDR2 SQIVND (reference sequence). The CDR3 DNA follows: TGTGCCAGTACCCTAGGAGGGGAGGCCATAGAGACCCAGTACTTC. Its protein is CASTLGGEAIETQYF.

This chain connects TRBV5-1 to TRBJ2-7; D might be TRBD1 or TRBD2, each matching 5 bases. The V and J ends lost 0 bases and 6 bases respectively, with 10 bases between them. CDR3 length: 13 amino acids. Germline assignment: CDR1 SGHRS and CDR2 YFSETQ. The CDR3 is CASSLAAGSEQYF. CDR3 coding DNA: TGCGCCAGCAGCTTGGCCGCAGGGAGCGAGCAGTACTTC.

The V gene is TRBV27, the J gene TRBJ2-1; D is uncertain. This CDR3 comprises 13 residues. The V and J ends lost 3 bases and 5 bases respectively, with 8 bases between them. The germline V gene has CDR1 MNHEY and CDR2 SMNVEV (reference sequence). The CDR3 is CASSLADNNEQFF. The CDR3 DNA sequence: TGTGCCAGCAGTTTGGCTGATAACAATGAGCAGTTCTTC.

This chain joins TRBV11-2 and TRBJ2-7; 14 bases line up with TRBD2. V was clipped by 5 bases and J by 5 bases; unmatched bases: 5. In germline, CDR1 is SGHAT, CDR2 FQNNGV. The length of the CDR3 is 15 residues. CDR3 residues: CASSGWTSGRNEQYF. CDR3 nucleotide sequence: TGTGCCAGCAGCGGATGGACTAGCGGGAGGAACGAGCAGTACTTC. Variable domain in full (rest from reference TRBV11-2 and TRBJ2-7): EAGVAQSPRYKIIEKRQSVAFWCNPISGHATLYWYQQILGQGPKLLIQFQNNGVVDDSQLPKDRFSAERLKGVDSTLKIQPAKLEDSAVYLCASSGWTSGRNEQYFGPGTRLTVT.

This chain joins TRBV6-1 and TRBJ2-3, with 7 positions matching TRBD1. The J segment lost 4 bases and the V segment lost 8 bases, leaving 12 bases of the junction unmatched. Looked up from germline, CDR1 is MNHNS and CDR2 is SASEGT. The CDR3 extends over 15 amino acids. CDR3 DNA sequence: TGTGCCAGCCGCAAGGCCCAGGGGGACGCAGATACGCAGTATTTT. Its protein is CASRKAQGDADTQYF.

J is TRBJ1-6 and V is TRBV6-6; D is unresolved. Trimming took 2 bases from V and 10 from J, leaving 18 bases between them. This CDR3 contains 16 residues. Per germline, CDR1 MNHNY and CDR2 SVGAGI (reference sequence). The CDR3 reads CASSYRGWDVSSPLHF. The DNA of the CDR3 is TGTGCCAGCAGTTACCGTGGATGGGATGTGAGCTCACCCCTCCACTTT.

On this clone itself: The junction does not match germline at one end; this may be a read error. This CDR3 is also generated by other DNA sequences in the sample. This chain links TRBV5-4 with TRBJ1-2; 8 bases agree with TRBD1. The CDR3 length is 14 residues. From germline, CDR1 is SGHNT and CDR2 YYREEE (reference sequence). The CDR3 here is CASSLGTGAGGYTF. The DNA for the CDR3 is TGTGCCAGCAGTTTGGGGACAGGAGCGGGCGGCTACACCTTC.

V is TRBV27 and J is TRBJ2-7; weak D call: TRBD2 (6 bases). The CDR3 totals 13 residues. The V and J ends lost 5 bases and 5 bases respectively, with 13 bases between them. Germline V gene lookup returns CDR1 MNHEY and CDR2 SMNVEV (reference sequence). The CDR3 DNA follows: TGTGCCAGCAGTCCACCAGGGAGGAACGAGCAGTACTTC. This sequence encodes CASSPPGRNEQYF.

CDR3 amino acids: CASSIERVLYEQYF. In nucleotides, the CDR3 is TGTGCCAGCAGCATCGAAAGGGTCCTCTACGAGCAGTACTTC. The rearrangement links TRBV7-2 to TRBJ2-7; D call uncertain. Germline V gene sequence: CDR1 SGHTA, CDR2 FQGNSA. V was trimmed by 5 bases and J by 3 bases, leaving 14 bases between them. The CDR3 extends over 14 amino acids. The whole variable domain, remainder taken from reference TRBV7-2 and TRBJ2-7, is GAGVSQSPSNKVTEKGKDVELRCDPISGHTALYWYRQSLGQGLEFLIYFQGNSAPDKSGLPSDRFSAERTGGSVSTLTIQRTQQEDSAVYLCASSIERVLYEQYFGPGTRLTVT.

The chain carries TRBV14 and TRBJ1-6; D gene ambiguous. This CDR3 contains 16 residues. With 0 bases removed from V and 0 bases from J, the gap between germline ends came to 6 bases. In germline, CDR1 is SGHDN, CDR2 FVKESK. Here the CDR3 reads CASSQDTASYNSPLHF. Written as DNA, the CDR3 is TGTGCCAGCAGCCAAGATACAGCCTCCTATAATTCACCCCTCCACTTT.

The genes are TRBV28 and TRBJ1-2; tentative D call: TRBD1 (6 bases). The CDR3 runs 13 residues. The germline V and J ends were trimmed by 6 bases and 4 bases, with 12 bases remaining between them. Germline V gene data show CDR1 as MDHEN and CDR2 as SYDVKM. The CDR3 DNA reads TGTGCCAGCAGACAGGGACTGAGCTATGGCTACACCTTC. Protein: CASRQGLSYGYTF.

CDR3 amino acids: CASSLSPSPRSGELFF. The CDR3 DNA is TGTGCCAGCAGTTTATCCCCGTCCCCACGGAGCGGGGAGCTGTTTTTT. The gene calls are TRBV28 and TRBJ2-2; D gene uncertain. The CDR3 has 16 amino acids. The germline V and J ends were trimmed by 1 base and 7 bases, with 16 bases remaining between them. Germline CDR1 is MDHEN and CDR2 is SYDVKM.

The chain is built from TRBV10-3 and TRBJ1-2, with 10 bases lining up with TRBD1. The V segment lost 4 bases and the J segment 4 bases; nucleotides outside the gene matches: 9. This CDR3 contains 16 residues. Per the germline V gene, CDR1 is ENHRY and CDR2 is SYGVKD. The CDR3 DNA reads TGTGCCATCAGTGCCATCCCGGGACAGGGGATCTATGGCTACACCTTC. Amino acids: CAISAIPGQGIYGYTF.

This chain connects TRBV5-1 to TRBJ2-7; 10 bases match TRBD1. After removal of 4 bases from V and 0 bases from J, the junction contained 4 bases not matched to a gene. The CDR3 is made up of 15 amino acids. Germline V gives CDR1 SGHRS, CDR2 YFSETQ. This CDR3 is CASSPRDRGSYEQYF. The CDR3 DNA reads as TGCGCCAGCAGCCCCCGGGACAGGGGCTCCTACGAGCAGTACTTC.

This rearrangement joins TRBV6-1 to TRBJ2-7; 8 bases line up with TRBD1. Trimming cost V 6 bases and J 2 bases; bases outside gene matches: 9. CDR1 MNHNS and CDR2 SASEGT come from the germline V gene. CDR3 length equals 15 residues. CDR3 residues: CASRSGQGGTYEQYF. The CDR3 region has the DNA TGTGCCAGCAGAAGCGGACAGGGAGGAACCTACGAGCAGTACTTC.

This chain joins TRBV11-2 and TRBJ1-4; D uncertain. Germline values: CDR1 SGHAT, CDR2 FQNNGV. The CDR3 totals 15 residues. V lost 5 bases and J lost 5, with 15 bases in between. The CDR3 is CASSLPSRTNEKLFF. The CDR3 nucleotides are TGTGCCAGCAGCCTCCCGAGCCGAACGAATGAAAAACTGTTTTTT.

The rearrangement uses TRBV27 and TRBJ1-1, with a tentative D call TRBD1 (5 bases). Deletions cut 5 bases from V and 1 base from J, with 17 bases between. CDR1 is MNHEY and CDR2 is SMNVEV in the germline V gene (reference sequence). The CDR3 contains 16 residues. CDR3 sequence reads: CASSRVQGWANTEAFF. The DNA for the CDR3 is TGTGCCAGCAGTCGCGTTCAGGGTTGGGCGAACACTGAAGCTTTCTTT.

The V gene is TRBV10-3, the J gene TRBJ1-1; the D is unclear. V was cut by 2 bases and J by 4 bases, with 11 bases left in between. Per germline, CDR1 ENHRY and CDR2 SYGVKD. CDR3 length equals 14 residues. The CDR3 region is CAISEAASSTEAFF. As DNA, the CDR3 is TGTGCCATCAGTGAGGCAGCCTCCAGCACTGAAGCTTTCTTT.

The rearrangement uses TRBV4-2 and TRBJ2-5; 9 positions match TRBD2. The J call could be wrong; TRBJ2-7 is a better fit for the DNA end. CDR1 and CDR2 (germline): LGHNA, YNFKEQ. The CDR3 loop spans 16 amino acids. The CDR3 DNA sequence: TGTGCCAGCAGCCATGTGCGGGAGGGCCTTTCCTACGAGCAGTACTTC. It yields the protein CASSHVREGLSYEQYF.

This chain uses TRBV7-9 with TRBJ2-1, with TRBD2 matching over 7 bases. CDR3 length: 12 amino acids. The germline V gene has CDR1 SEHNR and CDR2 FQNEAQ (reference sequence). The V and J ends lost 5 bases and 7 bases, in that order; junction bases with no gene match: 2. For the CDR3, the DNA is TGTGCCAGCAGCGTCGGGGGGAATGAGCAGTTCTTC. Translating gives CASSVGGNEQFF.

This clone appeared a single time. V is TRBV27 and J is TRBJ1-1; 7 nucleotides match TRBD1. The germline gives CDR1 MNHEY, CDR2 SMNVEV (reference sequence). V dropped 3 bases and J dropped 4; count of bases not matched to a gene: 8. This CDR3 contains 15 residues. In nucleotides, the CDR3 is TGTGCCAGCAGTTTCTCTACAGGGGTCGGCACTGAAGCTTTCTTT. This translates into CASSFSTGVGTEAFF.